This T cell receptor (beta chain) was captured by sequencing in a study of blood T cells in healthy people across ages. Regarding the study as a whole: Naive T cell percentage strongly correlated with TCR beta diversity.

With regard to this clonotype: The antigen remains undetermined.

Trimming shortened V by 4 bases and J by 10 bases, and 16 bases separated the two germline ends. The germline CDR1 and CDR2 sequences are LGHDT and YNNKEL (reference sequence). This CDR3 comprises 13 residues. The second PCR ran roughly 7 to 12 cycles with a sample-barcoded 5' primer and J-beta primers. Each cDNA molecule received a tag from a template-switch adaptor that had 12 random nucleotides. TCRdb reanalysed the 5' RACE reads using MiXCR and keeps one entry per CDR3 protein. The profile shows approximately 900,000 distinct CDR3 sequences, about 48% of them singletons. The rearrangement links TRBV3-1 to TRBJ2-5, with D tentatively TRBD1 (6 bases). The clonotype was recovered from a man under 40 in good health. Sequencing input: blood. In DNA form, the CDR3 reads TGTGCCAGCAGCCTAAAAACCCGGGACATCCAGTACTTC. Its translation is CASSLKTRDIQYF.